Listed here are 29 T cell receptor beta chains from one sample, sequenced in a study of shared clonotypes between healthy human individuals. Data came from immunoSEQ multiplex PCR; TCRdb stores just in-frame clones and leaves some out. The table records roughly 1,800,000 clones, over 85% of them present only once. CD45RO negativity and positive selection for CCR7 defined naive CD8 cells, a population that excluded terminally differentiated effector memory CD45RA+ cells. Sequences were obtained from naive CD8+ T cells sorted from blood. These receptors came from a man aged 18 to 30 in good health.

The rearrangement uses TRBV7-9 and TRBJ2-7, with D perhaps matching TRBD2 (5 bases). The CDR3 spans 14 residues. Between the trimmed V and J ends, which lost 6 bases and 3 bases, there was a span of 15 bases. Germline V gene lookup returns CDR1 SEHNR and CDR2 FQNEAQ (reference sequence). CDR3 protein: CASRGDGILYEQYF. Here the CDR3 DNA reads TGTGCCAGCAGAGGTGACGGGATACTCTACGAGCAGTACTTC. Together with reference TRBV7-9 and TRBJ2-7, the CDR3 gives the full variable domain: DTGVSQNPRHKITKRGQNVTFRCDPISEHNRLYWYRQTLGQGPEFLTYFQNEAQLEKSRLLSDRFSAERPKGSFSTLEIQRTEQGDSAMYLCASRGDGILYEQYFGPGTRLTVT.

This chain uses TRBV9 with TRBJ2-2, with TRBD2 matching over 8 bases. The CDR3 has 14 amino acids. The V and J ends lost 3 bases and 6 bases, in that order; junction bases with no gene match: 4. Germline V gene lookup returns CDR1 SGDLS and CDR2 YYNGEE. The DNA for the CDR3 is TGTGCCAGCAGCGAATGGCGGGAGGCCGGGGAGCTGTTTTTT. This translates into CASSEWREAGELFF.

This chain connects TRBV19 to TRBJ2-1, with TRBD2 as a possible D gene (6 bases). CDR1 is LNHDA, CDR2 SQIVND, per germline (reference sequence). The V and J ends lost 3 bases and 7 bases respectively, with 13 bases between them. The CDR3 runs to 14 residues. The CDR3 here is CASSIGGEGNEQFF. CDR3 nucleotide sequence: TGTGCCAGTAGTATCGGGGGAGAGGGTAATGAGCAGTTCTTC.

The DNA for the CDR3 is TGCAGCGTTGAAGTGACAGGCGCGAACACTGAAGCTTTCTTT. The encoded protein is CSVEVTGANTEAFF. The chain joins TRBV29-1 to TRBJ1-1, with D perhaps TRBD1 (6 bases). The CDR3 has 14 amino acids. The V gene's germline CDR1 is SQVTM and CDR2 ANQGSEA. Deletions cut 1 base from V and 1 base from J, with 10 bases between.

The chain couples TRBV19 to TRBJ1-5; a possible D gene is TRBD1 (5 bases). Germline V gene data show CDR1 as LNHDA and CDR2 as SQIVND (reference sequence). The V end lost 7 bases, the J end lost 3 bases, and 16 bases lay between the germline ends. CDR3 length: 15 residues. The CDR3 DNA is TGTGCCAGTAACCCCCTCGGCAGGGACAATCAGCCCCAGCATTTT. Amino acid sequence: CASNPLGRDNQPQHF.

Of note for this clone: The same CDR3 can be traced to other DNA sequences in this sample. This chain uses TRBV6-1 with TRBJ1-1; 7 positions match TRBD1. The CDR3 has 14 residues. V was clipped by 5 bases and J by 0 bases; unmatched bases: 3. Per germline, CDR1 MNHNS and CDR2 SASEGT. CDR3 residues: CASSPDRLNTEAFF. The DNA for the CDR3 is TGTGCCAGCAGTCCGGACAGGCTGAACACTGAAGCTTTCTTT.

The chain combines TRBV13 with TRBJ2-7; 7 bases are shared with TRBD2. The germline CDR1 and CDR2 sequences are PRHDT and FYEKMQ (reference sequence). The CDR3 contains 16 residues. V shed 2 bases and J 2 bases; nucleotides not matched to a gene: 9. CDR3 bases: TGTGCCAGCAGCTTATATCCTAGCGGAGGAACCTACGAGCAGTACTTC. Its translation: CASSLYPSGGTYEQYF.

This chain uses TRBV27 with TRBJ2-3, with 9 bases aligning to TRBD2. V dropped 2 bases and J dropped 4; count of bases not matched to a gene: 7. CDR1 and CDR2 (germline): MNHEY, SMNVEV (reference sequence). This CDR3 is built from 16 residues. This CDR3 reads CASSLIRVAGADTQYF. The CDR3 DNA is TGTGCCAGCAGTTTAATTAGGGTAGCGGGAGCAGATACGCAGTATTTT.

The chain links TRBV6-1 to TRBJ2-1; D remains unclear. This CDR3 contains 13 residues. Trimming removed 6 bases from V and 7 bases from J, with 13 bases in between. Germline-derived CDR1 and CDR2 are MNHNS and SASEGT. The CDR3 region has the DNA TGTGCCAGCAGACCGCGTGGCACGAATGAGCAGTTCTTC. Residues: CASRPRGTNEQFF.

This clone was seen more than once but under ten times. The final CDR3 position lacks the conserved phenylalanine or tryptophan, pointing to a likely read error. Because the CDR3's place on the DNA is in doubt, the DNA is left out and the CDR3 is given as listed by TCRdb. The genes are TRBV6-5 and TRBJ1-2; the D call of TRBD1 is as the table states it, not checked on the DNA. The CDR3 is 13 residues long, counting both termini. The V gene's germline CDR1 is MNHEY and CDR2 SVGAGI. CDR3 sequence: CASSYPEGRGVIL.

V and J are TRBV4-1 and TRBJ1-2; maybe TRBD1 (6 bases). Per the germline V gene, CDR1 is MGHRA and CDR2 is YSYEKL. The CDR3 loop spans 11 amino acids. V was clipped by 8 bases and J by 3 bases, with 7 bases between them. The CDR3 is CASWTDYGYTF. For the CDR3, the DNA is TGCGCCAGCTGGACAGACTATGGCTACACCTTC.

This clone appeared once. The genes are TRBV27 and TRBJ2-7, with D perhaps matching TRBD1 (6 bases). The CDR3 is 16 amino acids. Germline CDR1 and CDR2: MNHEY and SMNVEV (reference sequence). V dropped 5 bases and J dropped 3 bases, with 20 bases sitting between them. CDR3 region: CASSPISTGRVYEQYF. CDR3 sequence (DNA): TGTGCCAGCAGTCCAATTAGCACAGGGCGGGTCTACGAGCAGTACTTC.

The chain is built from TRBV5-1 and TRBJ2-1; 8 bases line up with TRBD1. The CDR3 is 18 residues long. From germline, CDR1 is SGHRS and CDR2 YFSETQ. The trim removed 0 bases at V and 9 bases at J, leaving 17 bases unmatched. CDR3 DNA: TGCGCCAGCAGCTTGGCCTGGACAGGGCCCTTTTCCACCAGTGAGCAGTTCTTC. Its protein is CASSLAWTGPFSTSEQFF.

This clone was counted a single time. The chain employs TRBV7-9 and TRBJ1-4; TRBD1 aligns across 7 bases. The V gene's germline CDR1 is SEHNR and CDR2 FQNEAQ (reference sequence). The J segment lost 2 bases and the V segment lost 5 bases, leaving 5 bases of the junction unmatched. This CDR3 is built from 15 residues. Here the CDR3 DNA reads TGTGCCAGCAGCACCCCACAGGGGACTAATGAAAAACTGTTTTTT. This codes for CASSTPQGTNEKLFF. Combining the CDR3 with reference TRBV7-9 and TRBJ1-4 gives the whole variable domain DTGVSQNPRHKITKRGQNVTFRCDPISEHNRLYWYRQTLGQGPEFLTYFQNEAQLEKSRLLSDRFSAERPKGSFSTLEIQRTEQGDSAMYLCASSTPQGTNEKLFFGSGTQLSVL.

This rearrangement joins TRBV28 to TRBJ1-5, with 7 bases identical to TRBD1. The junction had 6 bases not matched to a gene; V was cut back by 3 bases and J by 4 bases. This CDR3 is 15 amino acids long. Germline-derived CDR1 and CDR2 are MDHEN and SYDVKM. The DNA of the CDR3 is TGTGCCAGCAGTTTCACAGGGGTGGGAAATCAGCCCCAGCATTTT. This gives the protein CASSFTGVGNQPQHF.

This clone was picked up one time. The chain joins TRBV2 to TRBJ2-5, with 9 bases that match TRBD2. Unmatched junction bases numbered 11, after V lost 2 bases and J lost 4 bases. CDR3 size: 17 residues. CDR1 SNHLY and CDR2 FYNNEI come from the germline V gene. The CDR3 loop is CASSENSLAGPPETQYF. The DNA of the CDR3 is TGTGCCAGCAGTGAAAATTCGCTAGCGGGGCCGCCAGAGACCCAGTACTTC.

The chain links TRBV5-4 to TRBJ1-2; D gene unclear. V lost 3 bases to trimming and J lost 0 bases, with 6 bases between them. The CDR3 extends over 13 amino acids. Germline CDR1 is SGHNT and CDR2 is YYREEE (reference sequence). The CDR3 nucleotides read TGTGCCAGCAGCTACAATGCTAACTATGGCTACACCTTC. It specifies CASSYNANYGYTF.

The chain joins TRBV6-5 to TRBJ2-1, with TRBD1 identical over 9 bases. Losses at the gene ends were 6 bases for V and 5 bases for J; bases not matched to a gene: 8. The germline V gene has CDR1 MNHEY and CDR2 SVGAGI. CDR3 length equals 15 residues. This CDR3 is CASRSDRGTHNEQFF. Here the CDR3 DNA reads TGTGCCAGCAGGTCTGACAGGGGGACCCACAATGAGCAGTTCTTC.

The V gene is TRBV5-6, the J gene TRBJ2-1; 10 bases fit TRBD2. The germline V gene has CDR1 SGHDT and CDR2 YYEEEE. Losses at the gene ends were 4 bases for V and 5 bases for J; bases not matched to a gene: 12. The CDR3 contains 17 residues. The CDR3 DNA follows: TGTGCCAGCAGCCCCTCTCCTTTAGCGGGAGGACACAATGAGCAGTTCTTC. As protein: CASSPSPLAGGHNEQFF. Based on the CDR3 plus reference TRBV5-6 and TRBJ2-1, the full variable domain is DAGVTQSPTHLIKTRGQQVTLRCSPKSGHDTVSWYQQALGQGPQFIFQYYEEEERQRGNFPDRFSGHQFPNYSSELNVNALLLGDSALYLCASSPSPLAGGHNEQFFGPGTRLTVL.

The chain uses TRBV28 and TRBJ2-7; D not resolved. Germline-derived CDR1 and CDR2 are MDHEN and SYDVKM. The CDR3 has 12 amino acids. V shed 7 bases and J shed 4 bases, with 11 bases lying between them. The CDR3 nucleotides are TGTGCCAGCACGGACGTGGGATACGAGCAGTACTTC. It is translated as CASTDVGYEQYF.

The chain uses TRBV10-2 and TRBJ2-2, with 7 bases identical to TRBD1. This CDR3 is built from 15 residues. With 2 bases clipped from V and 1 base from J, the junction kept 1 base outside the gene matches. CDR1 is WSHSY and CDR2 is SAAADI in the germline V gene. The CDR3 DNA reads as TGCGCCAGCAGTGAGGCAGGGGGGAACACCGGGGAGCTGTTTTTT. It translates to CASSEAGGNTGELFF.

CDR3 protein: CASSLWGDGPYEQYF. The DNA for the CDR3 is TGTGCCAGCAGCTTATGGGGGGATGGACCCTACGAGCAGTACTTC. The chain couples TRBV5-6 to TRBJ2-7; D is possibly TRBD2 (6 bases). The CDR3 runs 15 residues. Germline V gives CDR1 SGHDT, CDR2 YYEEEE. V was clipped by 2 bases and J by 2 bases, with 14 bases between them.

V is TRBV10-3 and J is TRBJ2-5, with D maybe TRBD2 (5 bases). The CDR3 runs 16 residues. V was clipped by 0 bases and J by 2 bases, with 13 bases between them. Per the germline V gene, CDR1 is ENHRY and CDR2 is SYGVKD. In nucleotides, the CDR3 is TGTGCCATCAGTGAGTCCTTCAGAGGGCTACAAGAGACCCAGTACTTC. Protein: CAISESFRGLQETQYF.

Comment on this clone: This specimen includes other DNA sequences encoding the same CDR3. This chain links TRBV6-5 with TRBJ1-2; D remains unclear. In germline, CDR1 is MNHEY, CDR2 SVGAGI. V lost 3 bases, J lost 2 bases, and 10 bases lay in between. CDR3 size: 14 residues. CDR3 bases: TGTGCCAGCAGTTATTTTGGTGGGAACTATGGCTACACCTTC. This sequence encodes CASSYFGGNYGYTF.

The rearrangement uses TRBV27 and TRBJ2-7; 7 positions match TRBD1. J lost 5 bases, V lost 6 bases, and 16 bases had no gene match. The CDR3 contains 16 residues. Germline V CDR1 and CDR2: MNHEY, SMNVEV (reference sequence). The CDR3 region is CASSLGPLTGAHEQYF. The CDR3 DNA reads TGTGCCAGCAGCCTAGGACCTCTTACAGGGGCTCACGAGCAGTACTTC.

This chain uses TRBV7-8 with TRBJ2-7, with D unclear. Germline V gives CDR1 SGHVS, CDR2 FQNEAQ. Trimming removed 4 bases at V and 4 bases at J, with 14 bases between. This CDR3 has 14 amino acids. Here the CDR3 reads CASSSGYLQYEQYF. The DNA for the CDR3 is TGTGCCAGCAGCTCTGGCTACCTACAATACGAGCAGTACTTC.

The chain recombines TRBV19 with TRBJ1-2; 7 bases line up with TRBD1. Germline V gene sequence: CDR1 LNHDA, CDR2 SQIVND (reference sequence). This CDR3 has 16 residues. V shed 3 bases, J shed 6 bases, and the junction held 13 bases outside the gene matches. Here the CDR3 DNA reads TGTGCCAGTAGTATTCCACCTTTGGACAGGTGGAATGGCTACACCTTC. It yields the protein CASSIPPLDRWNGYTF.

Remarks on this clone: The same CDR3 can be traced to other DNA sequences in this sample. The chain carries TRBV6-5 and TRBJ1-1; 7 positions agree with TRBD1. Germline-derived CDR1 and CDR2 are MNHEY and SVGAGI. The ends lost 2 bases at V and 4 bases at J; junction bases unmatched: 4. This CDR3 has 14 residues. The CDR3 region is CASSYEGASTEAFF. Written as DNA, the CDR3 is TGTGCCAGCAGTTACGAGGGGGCGAGCACTGAAGCTTTCTTT.

The J gene is TRBJ2-1, the V gene TRBV5-4; D tentatively fits TRBD1 or TRBD2 (6 bases each). The CDR3 runs to 13 residues. With 4 bases removed from V and 8 bases from J, the gap between germline ends came to 13 bases. In germline, CDR1 is SGHNT, CDR2 YYREEE (reference sequence). The CDR3 sequence is CASSLGGFYEQFF. In DNA, the CDR3 is TGTGCCAGCAGCCTAGGGGGGTTCTATGAGCAGTTCTTC.